This T cell receptor (beta chain) was captured by sequencing in a study of cytomegalovirus exposure and HLA in healthy donors. On the study more broadly: Ancestry clustering placed 70% to 90% of around 400 genotyped donors in the Caucasian-associated cluster.

With regard to this clone: Its target is not known.

The study ran its PCR with 60 Vbeta and 13 Jbeta primers. The table came from immunoSEQ multiplex PCR; TCRdb's copy has only in-frame clones and leaves some out. The sample includes 200,000 to 300,000 clones, about 81% of them seen just once. Study outcomes and limitations: While the bulk of TCR sequences proved rare, some public TCRs turned up in many donors. As confirmed in vitro, three CMV-associated chains were specific for CMV antigens.

The CDR3 sequence is 13 residues long. Germline lookup yields CDR1 SGHTA and CDR2 FQGTGA. The V gene lost 2 bases and the J gene lost 6 bases, with 10 bases spanning the gap. Sequenced material: PBMCs. The clonotype comes from a woman aged 40-49 years in good health and CMV-seropositive. The V and J genes are TRBV7-3 and TRBJ1-1; a possible D gene is TRBD1 (5 bases). The CDR3 nucleotides are TGTGCCAGCAGCTTAGGAGGGGTCTCTGAAGCTTTCTTT. Residues: CASSLGGVSEAFF.